This record covers a single T cell receptor beta chain. No antigen is known for it. Each and every patient relapsed after autologous stem cell transplantation, and patients got differing brentuximab vedotin exposure. Each best response was a complete response, a partial response or progressive disease. This specimen belongs to a study of PD-1 blockade in classical Hodgkin lymphoma. Some clones are missing from TCRdb's copy, which holds only in-frame ones; the method was immunoSEQ multiplex PCR. The data show about 54,000 clones, about 91% seen once. Study-wide points: No one has yet defined what causes the repertoire differences, which may be disease activity or prior therapy. CD4+ TCR diversity, unlike CD8+, climbed significantly by C4D1. Diminished baseline TCR diversity has been reported in newly diagnosed patients relative to healthy donors.

Germline-derived CDR1 and CDR2 are MDHEN and SYDVKM. The CDR3 totals 21 residues. The V gene end was trimmed by 3 bases and the J gene end by 5 bases; junction bases not matched to a gene: 26. The TCR sequence derives from a human donor with classical Hodgkin lymphoma. The chain carries TRBV28 and TRBJ2-7; 9 bases fit TRBD2. Sequences were derived from peripheral blood mononuclear cells (PBMCs), sampled before the second cycle of nivolumab. The CDR3 nucleotides read TGTGCCAGCAGTTTCCTGATGGCAAAGGGTTGGTTAGCGGGAGAAAGCAACGAGCAGTACTTC. Amino acids: CASSFLMAKGWLAGESNEQYF.